The TCR beta chain described here comes from a study of T cells in women clearing cervical HPV infection (dated 2018 in TCRdb). About the investigation overall: The cases were 20 to 30 women with histologically confirmed HPV16-related CIN3 or worse, and 2 of those women had invasive cancers. Cases and controls were matched on age within five years and on year of sample collection. Blood from cases was collected at the visit where the lesion was first found, while blood from controls was collected once the infection could no longer be detected. HLA typing was available for only a few women, so HLA type could not be excluded as a confounder. Cases had a median age of around 32 years and controls had a median age of about 37, with no significant differences in baseline characteristics. The parent cohort enrolled 10,049 women aged 18 or older in Guanacaste, Costa Rica, in 1993 to 1994 and followed the women for seven years. Among cases, blood sampling came a median of roughly 150 days after lesion detection, with an interquartile range of roughly 85 to 200 days. Five blinded duplicates per group were added as quality controls, giving around 60 samples: around 50 participants and ten or so replicates. The exploratory proof-of-principle case-control study was nested within the Guanacaste HPV Natural History Study in Costa Rica and compared TCR repertoires across cervical HPV16 outcomes. Controls were 25 women whose single incident HPV16 infection cleared within 12 months without precancer or cancer developing. Summary of the overall study and its limitations: Random forest classifiers combining richness and V gene abundances distinguished cases from controls with an estimated AUC of 0.83. Because of the cross-sectional design, the study could not determine whether the associations came before infection or resulted from infection, and neither effector/memory subsets nor HPV-specific T cells were isolated. CIN3+ cases had significantly higher TCR repertoire richness than controls across sequencing depths, but evenness did not differ between the groups. TRBV6-7 relative abundance was lower in cases than in controls (roughly 0.12% versus 0.17%; Bonferroni P = 0.0008). T-cell numbers per sample were unknown, so richness differences could reflect varying T-cell content rather than repertoire biology.

TCR beta CDR3 regions were amplified by multiplex PCR using the immunoSEQ assay from an average of 1200 ng genomic DNA per sample. To correct primer bias, the assay used a complete synthetic TCR repertoire to set an amplification baseline. The amplicons were sequenced on the Illumina platform. The paper's data handling went like this. Sequence errors were corrected by clustering with frequency ratios and a modified nearest-neighbor algorithm, and the sequences were then analyzed in the immunoSEQ Analyzer using IMGT gene definitions. At each rarefaction depth, TCR richness and evenness were averaged over 20 rarefaction repeats, and samples with fewer sequences than the depth were excluded. Wilcoxon rank sum tests with FDR correction were used to compare relative abundances of V, D and J genes between the groups. In the blinded duplicates, the intraclass correlation was around 96% for TCR richness and averaged about 80% across 60 to 70 gene segments. Not all clones reach the TCRdb copy of this immuneACCESS table, which keeps in-frame sequences only. Checked studies attribute under half of the gap to unresolved V genes and leave the rest unexplained. Clonal size and the V and J genes are those of that table, whereas D and trimming came from the DNA. This sample's table carries roughly 48,000 clones. The biggest ten clones account for under 2% of the sample.

CDR1 and CDR2, looked up from the germline V gene, are SGHAT and FQNNGV. The CDR3 goes from the cysteine to the phenylalanine over 13 residues. The 30 bases shown cover part of the CDR3, and their frame starts at base 1. The V end loses 8 bases and the J end loses 2 bases, and a stretch of 12 bases separates them. Every participant had a single incident cervical HPV16 infection, and prevalent HPV16 infections were excluded. Cervical HPV DNA was detected with MY09/MY11 PCR, and genotyping was done by dot-blot hybridization. More than 14 mL of heparinized blood were centrifuged, and the buffy coat was split into aliquots, frozen at -30 degrees C, and then kept at -80 degrees C. Genomic DNA was extracted from buffy coat specimens using QIAGEN kits. As regards this clone: The antigen this receptor binds is unknown. The CDR3 end lies 3 residues beyond the end of the read and is filled in from the germline J gene.

What was sequenced was blood buffy coat. The chain uses TRBV11-2 and TRBJ2-5; a tentative D call is TRBD2 (7 bases match). This TCR came from a woman aged 18 to 69 with a cervical HPV16 infection that either progressed to CIN3+ or cleared (not recorded which). The part of the CDR3 DNA that was read is TGTGCCAGCTGGGGGGGCCCGCAAGAGACC. This translates into CASWGGPQET. The whole CDR3 sequence reads CASWGGPQETQYF.